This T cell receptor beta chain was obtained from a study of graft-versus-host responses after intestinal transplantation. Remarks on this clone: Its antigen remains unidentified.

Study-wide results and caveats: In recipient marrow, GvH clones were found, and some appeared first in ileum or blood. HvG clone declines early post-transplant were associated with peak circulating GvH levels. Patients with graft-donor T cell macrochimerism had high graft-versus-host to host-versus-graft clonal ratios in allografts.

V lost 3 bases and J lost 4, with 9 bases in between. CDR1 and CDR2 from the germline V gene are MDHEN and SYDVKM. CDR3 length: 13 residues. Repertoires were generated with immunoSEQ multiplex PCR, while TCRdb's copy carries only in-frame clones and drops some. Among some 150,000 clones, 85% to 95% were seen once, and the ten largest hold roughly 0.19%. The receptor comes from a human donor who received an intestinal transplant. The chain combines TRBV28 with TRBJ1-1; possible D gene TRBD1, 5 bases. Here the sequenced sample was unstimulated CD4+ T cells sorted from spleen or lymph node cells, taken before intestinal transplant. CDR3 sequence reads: CASSFGGFTEAFF. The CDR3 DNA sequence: TGTGCCAGCAGTTTTGGGGGATTCACTGAAGCTTTCTTT.